Included here is one T cell receptor beta chain sequence, with context. This clonotype occurred a few times. Which antigen it targets is not known. Per-base qualities were not stored, and no clone one base away is much larger. The data belong to a study of molecular identifiers for immune sequencing clone quantification (dated by TCRdb to the late 2010s). Notes on the research overall: In a replicate experiment, RNA from 20,000 or 100,000 naive CD8 T cells was split into five aliquots, four of which were sequenced. This methods study benchmarked molecular-identifier clustering-based TCR repertoire sequencing (MIDCIRS) and TCR RNA copy counting, using CD8 T cells to do so. Study-level results and caveats: Spiked-in Jurkat TCR RNA (roughly 10 copies' worth), which is not part of the donor repertoire, was contained in the naive libraries. Without barcode sub-clustering, chimeric consensus sequences inflated TCR diversity; chimeras reached as high as 47%. Spiked-in Jurkat TCR RNA equal to a single cell's worth was reported to be detectable even within one million naive CD8 T cells. Clones above 20 RNA copies held over 99% of molecules in CMV-specific effector cells but under 1% in naive cells. Identical TCR molecules sharing a barcode could cause highly expanded clone sizes to be underestimated. Modeling indicated roughly 3.3 TCR RNA copies recovered per cell, compared with 9.5 to 10 by digital PCR, which implies a capture efficiency of approximately 30%.

Libraries of naive CD8 T cells were built from anywhere between roughly 18,000 and 1,000,000 sorted cells, with 10%, 30% or 50% of the purified RNA used. Naive CD8 T cells were FACS-sorted as CD8+CD4-CCR7+CD45RA+ on a BD FACSAria II into RLT Plus buffer. To test detection sensitivity, Jurkat RNA equivalent to more than 9 TCR copies was spiked into samples of about 20,000-1,100,000 naive CD8 T cells. Enrichment of CD8 T cells was performed with RosetteSep CD8+ T Cell Enrichment Cocktail and Ficoll-Paque, after which ACK red cell lysis was carried out. Library preparation used PCR. Sequencing instrument: Illumina HiSeq 4000. Preparation of bulk TCR libraries followed a previously described approach, with the TCR primers listed in Table S5. Purification of total RNA was performed with the Qiagen AllPrep DNA/RNA kit. Before analysis, reads from multiple sequencing runs of one library were combined. Under the source paper's analysis protocol: Reads were retained only if the reads had an exact TCR constant sequence, and the retained reads were trimmed to 150 nt and grouped according to their 12-nt molecular barcodes. Reads within each barcode group were sub-clustered using a 15% Levenshtein threshold, and quality-weighted consensus sequences were constructed for each RNA molecule. Non-functional sequences were removed, as were lower-count sequences one edit away from another. Based on fitting two negative binomial distributions, any barcode sub-cluster with under 20% of the maximum read count was discarded. The public reads were reprocessed in TCRdb via fastp at Q25 and MiXCR, keeping in-frame beta chains. Rows with a matching CDR3 protein are joined into one entry that keeps the most common DNA and genes. TCRdb, rather than the study authors, made the V and J calls. Recorded for this sample are a few hundred thousand distinct CDR3 sequences; about a fifth of them occurred a single time. Around 0.86% of the sample is taken by the ten largest.

From the cysteine up to the phenylalanine, the CDR3 has a length of 16 residues. The entry retains the CDR3 DNA only, 48 bases that are in frame from base 1. Based on the germline V gene, the CDR1 and CDR2 sequences are MGHRA and YSYEKL. The germline V end is reduced by 1 base and the J end by 4 bases; junction bases left unmatched: 10. The chain was built from TRBV4-1 and TRBJ2-7, with TRBD2 matching 7 junction bases. Sequencing was performed on naive CD8+ T cells from blood, with Jurkat cell RNA spiked in. Reading the label with the study, this specimen's cell subset or site is: FACS-sorted CD8+CD4-CCR7+CD45RA+ naive T cells. This sequence was found in a human donor in good health. Some libraries in this study had Jurkat cell RNA spiked in. Here the CDR3 is given as CASSQVPAGTTYEQYF. The bases are TGCGCCAGCAGCCAAGTTCCAGCGGGGACTACTTACGAGCAGTACTTC.